This T cell receptor (beta chain) was observed in a study of blood T cell repertoires in COVID-19. Study-wide context: The origin of the acute and convalescent COVID-19 samples was the United States, Italy and Spain. Sources were T cells, B-cell-depleted T cells, or PBMCs; the material itself was cDNA or gDNA.

Germline V gives CDR1 SGHRS, CDR2 YFSETQ. The CDR3 has 24 amino acids. The ends lost 2 bases at V and 6 bases at J; junction bases unmatched: 30. Patients at the Seattle site were enrolled during active infection and followed longitudinally. The authors' processing: Estimated nucleated cell counts came from reference gene primer amplification. The repertoire was sequenced with immunoSEQ multiplex PCR; TCRdb's copy has only in-frame clones and lacks some. D and trimming come from the DNA, and the V and J calls and clone size come from that table. The table shows around 300,000 clones, with 86% occurring only once.

The sample consisted of peripheral blood. This TCR came from a woman aged 70-85 years with COVID-19, enrolled during active disease. V usage is TRBV5-1 and J usage is TRBJ2-3, with TRBD2 matching over 13 bases. CDR3 in DNA: TGCGCCAGCAGCTTCCGCGCTACCGGACTAGCGGGGGTTCGAAGCCCCGACCCAAGCGATACGCAGTATTTT. This codes for CASSFRATGLAGVRSPDPSDTQYF.